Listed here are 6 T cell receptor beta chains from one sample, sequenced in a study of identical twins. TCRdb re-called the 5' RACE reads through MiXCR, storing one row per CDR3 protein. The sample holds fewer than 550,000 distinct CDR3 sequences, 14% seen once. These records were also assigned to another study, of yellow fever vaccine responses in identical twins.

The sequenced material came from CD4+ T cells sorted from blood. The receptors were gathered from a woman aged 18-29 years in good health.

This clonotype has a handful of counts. For the CDR3, the DNA is TGTGCCAGCATCGGGTACAATGAGCAGTTCTTC. Protein product: CASIGYNEQFF. The V call is TRBV2, the J call TRBJ2-1; D remains ambiguous. CDR1 and CDR2 from the germline V gene are SNHLY and FYNNEI. The CDR3 is 11 amino acids. Deletions cut 7 bases from V and 4 bases from J, with 5 bases between.

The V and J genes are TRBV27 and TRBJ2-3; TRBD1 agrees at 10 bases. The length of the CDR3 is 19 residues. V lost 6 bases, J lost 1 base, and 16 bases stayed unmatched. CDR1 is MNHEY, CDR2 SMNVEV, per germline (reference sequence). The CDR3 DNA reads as TGTGCCAGCAGCAGTCTTGTATTTTGGGGGACAGGGGGCACAGATACGCAGTATTTT. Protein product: CASSSLVFWGTGGTDTQYF.

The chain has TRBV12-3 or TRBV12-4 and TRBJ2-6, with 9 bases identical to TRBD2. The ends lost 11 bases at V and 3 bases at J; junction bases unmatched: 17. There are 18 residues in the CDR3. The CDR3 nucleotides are TGTGCCCTCAGTCGAATACTAGCGGGCTTTGGTGGGGCCAACGTCCTGACTTTC. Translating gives CALSRILAGFGGANVLTF.

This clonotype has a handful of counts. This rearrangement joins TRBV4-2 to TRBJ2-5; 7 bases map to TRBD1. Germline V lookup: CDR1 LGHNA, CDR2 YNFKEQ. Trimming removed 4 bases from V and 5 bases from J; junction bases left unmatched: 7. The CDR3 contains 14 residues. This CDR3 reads CASSLETGRETQYF. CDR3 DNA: TGTGCCAGCAGCCTCGAGACAGGGCGGGAGACCCAGTACTTC.

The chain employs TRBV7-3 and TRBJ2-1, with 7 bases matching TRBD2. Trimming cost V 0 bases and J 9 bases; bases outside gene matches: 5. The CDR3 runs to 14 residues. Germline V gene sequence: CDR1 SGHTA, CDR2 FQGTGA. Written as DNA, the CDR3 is TGTGCCAGCAGCTTAACGGGGGGAGGGACTGAGCAGTTCTTC. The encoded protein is CASSLTGGGTEQFF.

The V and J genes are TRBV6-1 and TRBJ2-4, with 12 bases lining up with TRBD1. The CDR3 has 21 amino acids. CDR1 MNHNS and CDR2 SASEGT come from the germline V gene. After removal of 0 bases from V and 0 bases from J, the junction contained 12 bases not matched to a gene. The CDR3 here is CASSEAHPGTGGRLAKNIQYF. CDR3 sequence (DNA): TGTGCCAGCAGTGAAGCACATCCCGGGACAGGGGGCCGACTAGCCAAAAACATTCAGTACTTC.